These T cell receptor beta chains were read from a single sample in a study of shared clonotypes between healthy human individuals. Measured with immunoSEQ multiplex PCR; TCRdb has only the in-frame clones, and not every one. The sample yields about 1,500,000 clones, roughly 96% seen once. Sequenced sample: naive CD4+ T cells sorted from blood. The source is a man between 25 and 39 years old in good health. Each CDR3 is given without its conserved first and last residue.

V gene: TRBV7-2
CDR3 protein: ASSPVSGFSYEQY

V gene: TRBV2
CDR3 protein: ASMKQGIDQPQH

V gene: TRBV28
CDR3 protein: ASLQWDSNQPQH

V gene: TRBV6-1
CDR3 protein: ASSVRGRNYNEQF

V gene: TRBV9
CDR3 protein: ASSVSGQNTEAF

V gene: TRBV19
CDR3 protein: ASRPRGGSGANVLT

V gene: TRBV6-1
CDR3 protein: ASSEKLEVAGGPETQY

V gene: TRBV7-9
CDR3 protein: ASSSRDRGYYGYT

V gene: TRBV2
CDR3 protein: ASCRGVAYEQY

V gene: TRBV7-9
CDR3 protein: ASSSATNEKLF

V gene: TRBV9
CDR3 protein: ASSVGDTYEQY

V gene: TRBV9
CDR3 protein: ASSFGGGEETQY

V gene: TRBV14
CDR3 protein: ASSQVQGRYEQY

V gene: TRBV28
CDR3 protein: ASLGTASGNTIY

V gene: TRBV5-4
CDR3 protein: ASSSGGTSGTQY

V gene: TRBV2
CDR3 protein: ASSDRGGNEQF

V gene: TRBV6-1
CDR3 protein: ASSDRGWGETQY

V gene: TRBV9
CDR3 protein: ASSDLGLPYNEQF

V gene: TRBV2
CDR3 protein: ASRRDRGNQPQH

V gene: TRBV9
CDR3 protein: ASSLGQGAGKNIQY

V gene: TRBV14
CDR3 protein: ASSQAAGYEQY

V gene: TRBV30
CDR3 protein: AWSVSSGGYNEQF

V gene: TRBV9
CDR3 protein: ASSVRGEPSTGANVLT

V gene: TRBV28
CDR3 protein: ASQFTGTHTDTQY

V gene: TRBV11-2
CDR3 protein: ASSYSPGGAQRFEQY

V gene: TRBV5-4
CDR3 protein: ASSLEGDGYGYT

V gene: TRBV29-1
CDR3 protein: SVVRGPGVTDTQY

V gene: TRBV5-6
CDR3 protein: ASSLGRGRNTEAF

V gene: TRBV6-5
CDR3 protein: ASSYSLSTDTQY

V gene: TRBV6-1
CDR3 protein: ASILDRNQPQH